A selection of T cell receptor beta chains follows, all from one sample in a study of T cell changes during pregnancy in multiple sclerosis. This table comes from immunoSEQ multiplex PCR, and its TCRdb copy is limited to in-frame clones, with some not included. The table shows under 95,000 clones, with around 94% occurring only once. The input for sequencing was peripheral blood, taken in the second trimester of pregnancy. These receptors came from a female donor in good health, enrolled as a control in a pregnancy study. Both conserved end residues are part of each CDR3. Fields, in order: V gene, clone size, J gene, D gene, CDR3 DNA, CDR3 protein. The D gene is left open where the match is weak. Rows may omit the clone size; those that give it use once, few, many or a size class.

TRBV2,NA,TRBJ1-5,NA,TGTGCCAGCAGTGAAAGATGGGCAGGGAGGGAGCATTTT,CASSERWAGREHF
TRBV9,NA,TRBJ2-1,TRBD2,TGTGCCAGCAGCGTTAGTGCGGGAGCCCTCTCCTACAATGAGCAGTTCTTC,CASSVSAGALSYNEQFF
TRBV11-2,NA,TRBJ2-1,NA,TGTGCCAGCAGCTTAGCCCCCCCGGAGCAGTTCTTC,CASSLAPPEQFF
TRBV11-2,NA,TRBJ2-5,TRBD2,TGTGCCAGCAGCCTCTACTTAGCGGGAGAGGGAGAGACCCAGTACTTC,CASSLYLAGEGETQYF
TRBV29-1,NA,TRBJ2-7,TRBD2,TGCAGCGTTGAAACTAGCGGAGCAGGAGACGAGCAGTACTTC,CSVETSGAGDEQYF
TRBV2,NA,TRBJ2-7,TRBD2,TGTGCCAGCAGGACTAGCGTCGAGCAGTACTTC,CASRTSVEQYF
TRBV14,few,TRBJ1-2,NA,TGTGCCAGCAGTCTTGCTGGTCGGGGCTACACCTTC,CASSLAGRGYTF
TRBV11-3,NA,TRBJ2-7,NA,TGTGCCAGCAGCCCCCGAGGGTCCTACGAGCAGTACTTC,CASSPRGSYEQYF
TRBV18,NA,TRBJ2-2,TRBD2,TGTGCCAGCGACGGGACTAGGGGTGCCGGGGAGCTGTTTTTT,CASDGTRGAGELFF
TRBV5-1,NA,TRBJ2-7,TRBD2,TGCGCCAGCAGGGGACTGAAGCGGGAAAGGGTTGACGAGCAGTACTTC,CASRGLKRERVDEQYF
TRBV30,NA,TRBJ2-7,TRBD1,TGTGCCTGGAGGGACAGGGGGCTGTACGAGCAGTACTTC,CAWRDRGLYEQYF
TRBV16,once,TRBJ2-3,NA,TGTGCCAGCAGCCACGGGACAGATACGCAGTATTTT,CASSHGTDTQYF
TRBV19,NA,TRBJ2-1,NA,TGTGCCAGTAGTATGCAGGGTGGATCCTACAATGAGCAGTTCTTC,CASSMQGGSYNEQFF
TRBV11-2,NA,TRBJ2-1,TRBD2,TGTGCCAGCAGTAGGGGACCCGGGACTAGTCCAAATGAGCAGTTCTTC,CASSRGPGTSPNEQFF
TRBV7-9,NA,TRBJ2-1,NA,TGTGCCAGCAGCTTAGGAGGTACTAGGTTCGATGAGCAGTTCTTC,CASSLGGTRFDEQFF
TRBV27,NA,TRBJ2-3,TRBD2,TGTGCCAGCAGCCACATCCCTAGCGGGAGTTGGACAGATACGCAGTATTTT,CASSHIPSGSWTDTQYF
TRBV28,NA,TRBJ2-1,TRBD2,TGTGCCAGCATCAAAGGGACTAGCGGGAGCAGCTCCTACAATGAGCAGTTCTTC,CASIKGTSGSSSYNEQFF
TRBV20-1,NA,TRBJ1-1,NA,TGCAGTGTCACTTCCAGAGGTGAAGCTTTCTTT,CSVTSRGEAFF
TRBV7-9,NA,TRBJ2-7,TRBD2,TGTGCCAGCAGCTTAGGTAGCGGGAGTCGGGAGCAGTACTTC,CASSLGSGSREQYF
TRBV2,NA,TRBJ2-7,NA,TGTGCCAGCAGTGACTTCGGGGGTTCCTACGAGCAGTACTTC,CASSDFGGSYEQYF
TRBV14,NA,TRBJ2-5,NA,TGTGCCAGCACTCGGACAGCACAAGAGACCCAGTACTTC,CASTRTAQETQYF
TRBV18,NA,TRBJ2-7,NA,TGTGCCAGCTCAACAACTAGCCTCAGCTCCTACGAGCAGTACTTC,CASSTTSLSSYEQYF
TRBV6-5,NA,TRBJ2-4,NA,TGTGCCAGCAGTTACAAACAGGGAGGGAACATTCAGTACTTC,CASSYKQGGNIQYF
TRBV27,NA,TRBJ2-7,NA,TGTGCCAGCAGTCCCACCACGAGCTACGAGCAGTACTTC,CASSPTTSYEQYF
TRBV2,NA,TRBJ1-2,TRBD1,TGTGCCAGCAGTGAGAAAAGGCGGACAGGGGAAAACTATGGCTACACCTTC,CASSEKRRTGENYGYTF
TRBV19,few,TRBJ1-2,NA,TGTGCCAGTAGTGACAGCTTCTATGGCTACACCTTC,CASSDSFYGYTF
TRBV29-1,NA,TRBJ2-1,TRBD1,TGCAGCGCACTAAGACAGGGAAGAGTTGACAATGAGCAGTTCTTC,CSALRQGRVDNEQFF
TRBV2,once,TRBJ2-1,TRBD2,TGTGCCAGCAGTGCTCTAGCGGTCTCCTACAATGAGCAGTTCTTC,CASSALAVSYNEQFF
TRBV5-1,NA,TRBJ2-7,TRBD1,TGCGCCAGCAGCTCCGGGACAGGGAGCTACGAGCAGTACTTC,CASSSGTGSYEQYF
TRBV6-4,NA,TRBJ2-1,NA,TGTGCCAGCAGTGCCCCCTGGGCGGACAGCTCCTACAATGAGCAGTTCTTC,CASSAPWADSSYNEQFF
TRBV14,NA,TRBJ1-1,NA,TGTGCCAGCAGCCCCACAGGGATGAACACTGAAGCTTTCTTT,CASSPTGMNTEAFF
TRBV15,NA,TRBJ2-7,TRBD1,TGTGCCACCAGCAGTTCTTCCGGGACAGGGAGGTACGAGCAGTACTTC,CATSSSSGTGRYEQYF
TRBV18,NA,TRBJ1-1,NA,TGTGCCAGCTCACTCTCTCTGACACCTTGGGACACTGAAGCTTTCTTT,CASSLSLTPWDTEAFF
TRBV27,NA,TRBJ2-2,TRBD2,TGTGCCAGCAGTTTATCGCAACTAGCGTACACCGGGGAGCTGTTTTTT,CASSLSQLAYTGELFF
TRBV2,NA,TRBJ2-7,TRBD2,TGTGCCAGCCGCCAGGCTAGCGGGAGGGGCGAGCAGTACTTC,CASRQASGRGEQYF
TRBV5-6,NA,TRBJ2-1,TRBD1,TGTGCCAGCAACTACCGGGACAGGGGGCGAGGTAATGAGCAGTTCTTC,CASNYRDRGRGNEQFF
TRBV4-1,NA,TRBJ2-2,NA,TGCGCCAGCAGCCAAGTTTATACCGGGGAGCTGTTTTTT,CASSQVYTGELFF
TRBV6-5,once,TRBJ2-7,TRBD2,TGTGCCAGCAGCCTAACTAGCGGGAGGAATTACGAGCAGTACTTC,CASSLTSGRNYEQYF
TRBV29-1,NA,TRBJ2-7,NA,TGCAGCGTCTTATCCGGGTCGGGGACATCCCCCTACGAGCAGTACTTC,CSVLSGSGTSPYEQYF
TRBV5-1,once,TRBJ2-7,NA,TGCGCCAGCAGCTTGAGTAAGGAGCATAGCTCCTACGAGCAGTACTTC,CASSLSKEHSSYEQYF
TRBV10-3,NA,TRBJ2-2,TRBD1,TGTGCCATCAGTGAGTCGACAGGGGGTACCGGGGAGCTGTTTTTT,CAISESTGGTGELFF
TRBV28,NA,TRBJ1-1,TRBD1,TGTGCCAGCACCCAGGGGGACGGCGTTGAAGCTTTCTTT,CASTQGDGVEAFF